The 5 T cell receptor beta chains listed next were all sequenced from one sample in a study of blood T cells in healthy people across ages. PCR was performed a second time for about 7 to 11 cycles using a sample-barcoded 5' primer and a J-beta primer mix. TCRdb called the 5' RACE reads again in MiXCR, with one record for every CDR3 protein. The sample has roughly 930,000 distinct CDR3 sequences, about 48% seen once. The sequenced material came from blood. These receptors all come from a man aged 25 to 45 in good health.

This clonotype was counted between two and nine times. CDR3 residues: CSGHRNRDTNTEAFF. The CDR3 DNA reads TGCAGCGGGCATAGAAACAGGGACACGAACACTGAAGCTTTCTTT. This chain links TRBV29-1 with TRBJ1-1; tentative D call: TRBD1 (6 bases). The CDR3 is 15 amino acids. Trimming took off 7 bases at V and 1 base at J, with 19 bases between the two ends. Germline assignment: CDR1 SQVTM and CDR2 ANQGSEA.

This clonotype was recorded a few times. The V and J genes are TRBV3-1 and TRBJ1-5; D gene uncertain. In germline, CDR1 is LGHDT, CDR2 YNNKEL (reference sequence). The CDR3 is 14 residues long. V shed 3 bases and J shed 0 bases, with 6 bases lying between them. CDR3 coding DNA: TGTGCCAGCAGCCAGGATAATAGCAATCAGCCCCAGCATTTT. Its translation: CASSQDNSNQPQHF.

The chain couples TRBV29-1 to TRBJ2-1, with TRBD2 matching over 8 bases. The CDR3 consists of 16 residues. The V gene end was trimmed by 3 bases and the J gene end by 6 bases; junction bases not matched to a gene: 13. The germline CDR1 and CDR2 sequences are SQVTM and ANQGSEA. Here the CDR3 DNA reads TGCAGCGTTGAGCCGTTCGTAGCGGGGCTTGCCAATGAGCAGTTCTTC. Protein product: CSVEPFVAGLANEQFF.

This clonotype was counted between two and nine times. The chain links TRBV28 to TRBJ2-7, with D unclear. With 5 bases removed from V and 3 bases from J, the gap between germline ends came to 8 bases. Per the germline V gene, CDR1 is MDHEN and CDR2 is SYDVKM. This CDR3 spans 12 amino acids. CDR3 sequence: CASSKQSYEQYF. The CDR3 coding sequence is TGTGCCAGCAGTAAACAGAGCTACGAGCAGTACTTC.

This clonotype was counted only a few times. V usage is TRBV25-1 and J usage is TRBJ1-2, with D possibly matching TRBD1 (6 bases). The CDR3 runs 14 residues. Trimming stripped 7 bases from V and 3 bases from J, with 15 bases between. Germline loops: CDR1 MGHDK, CDR2 SYGVNS. CDR3 loop: CASNGGLEYYGYTF. The CDR3 DNA is TGTGCCAGCAACGGGGGGCTGGAGTACTATGGCTACACCTTC.